This entry lists 25 T cell receptor beta chains sequenced from one sample in a study of blood T cell repertoires in COVID-19. The repertoire was sequenced with immunoSEQ multiplex PCR; TCRdb's copy has only in-frame clones and lacks some. The sample has about 87,000 clones; about nine tenths are singletons. The material sequenced was peripheral blood. These receptors were taken from a woman older than 75 with acute or convalescent COVID-19.

This chain joins TRBV6-5 and TRBJ2-2; 9 nucleotides line up with TRBD1. V dropped 6 bases and J dropped 6; count of bases not matched to a gene: 5. This CDR3 spans 14 amino acids. The germline V gene has CDR1 MNHEY and CDR2 SVGAGI. The CDR3 nucleotides read TGTGCCAGCAGAAAACAGGGGGCCGCCGGGGAGCTGTTTTTT. Protein sequence: CASRKQGAAGELFF.

This chain links TRBV7-2 with TRBJ2-1; the match to TRBD2 covers 10 bases. The V and J ends lost 5 bases and 0 bases, in that order; junction bases with no gene match: 7. This CDR3 has 17 residues. CDR1 is SGHTA, CDR2 FQGNSA, per germline. Here the CDR3 reads CASSKSSGGISYNEQFF. The DNA of the CDR3 is TGTGCCAGCAGCAAGAGTAGCGGGGGGATCTCCTACAATGAGCAGTTCTTC.

CDR3 in amino acids: CASVKRIRSDTQYF. CDR3 sequence (DNA): TGTGCCAGCGTAAAGCGAATACGCAGTGATACGCAGTATTTT. The chain links TRBV6-5 to TRBJ2-3; D remains ambiguous. In germline, CDR1 is MNHEY, CDR2 SVGAGI. This CDR3 is built from 14 residues. V lost 8 bases and J 6 bases, leaving 18 bases between the germline ends.

This sequence joins TRBV4-2 and TRBJ2-3; TRBD2 matches 9 bases. The CDR3 loop spans 18 amino acids. J gave up 6 bases and V 0 bases, and 13 bases lay outside the gene matches. CDR1 is LGHNA and CDR2 is YNFKEQ in the germline V gene. The CDR3 DNA reads TGTGCCAGCAGCCAAGAAAACCCTAGGGCGGGAGGGGCGGATACGCAGTATTTT. Protein: CASSQENPRAGGADTQYF.

This chain uses TRBV7-2 with TRBJ1-1; the match to TRBD1 covers 11 bases. Germline V lookup: CDR1 SGHTA, CDR2 FQGNSA. Losses at the gene ends were 5 bases for V and 5 bases for J; bases not matched to a gene: 10. This CDR3 region has 16 residues. CDR3 sequence (DNA): TGTGCCAGCAGCAATGGACAGGGGGCGCAGCTTACTGAAGCTTTCTTT. Translated, it gives CASSNGQGAQLTEAFF.

V is TRBV11-2 and J is TRBJ2-7, with 8 bases that match TRBD2. Per germline, CDR1 SGHAT and CDR2 FQNNGV. After removal of 5 bases from V and 6 bases from J, the junction contained 15 bases not matched to a gene. This CDR3 contains 16 residues. The CDR3 nucleotides are TGTGCCAGCAGCCCCAGCTCAGTCGGGAGGGCCCGCGAGCAGTACTTC. Protein product: CASSPSSVGRAREQYF.

The chain recombines TRBV18 with TRBJ2-6; D may be TRBD1 (5 bases). CDR1 and CDR2 from the germline V gene are KGHSH and LQKENI. The CDR3 sequence is 17 residues long. Trimming removed 3 bases from V and 0 bases from J, with 12 bases in between. CDR3 nucleotides: TGTGCCAGCTCACCCCAACCGACAGACTCTGGGGCCAACGTCCTGACTTTC. This translates into CASSPQPTDSGANVLTF. Supplemented by reference TRBV18 and TRBJ2-6, the full variable domain reads NAGVMQNPRHLVRRRGQEARLRCSPMKGHSHVYWYRQLPEEGLKFMVYLQKENIIDESGMPKERFSAEFPKEGPSILRIQQVVRGDSAAYFCASSPQPTDSGANVLTFGAGSRLTVL.

The chain has TRBV4-1 and TRBJ2-7; TRBD2 matches 9 bases. The CDR3 has 16 amino acids. Per germline, CDR1 MGHRA and CDR2 YSYEKL. V lost 0 bases, J lost 3 bases, and 6 bases stayed unmatched. CDR3 nucleotide sequence: TGCGCCAGCAGCCAAGATTTGACTAGCGGATTCTACGAGCAGTACTTC. Translated: CASSQDLTSGFYEQYF.

This chain uses TRBV6-5 with TRBJ1-2; D might be TRBD1 (5 bases). Germline CDR1 and CDR2: MNHEY and SVGAGI. The V gene lost 1 base and the J gene lost 8 bases, with 17 bases spanning the gap. The CDR3 extends over 15 amino acids. CDR3: CASSYYTGDYGGYTF. As DNA, the CDR3 is TGTGCCAGCAGTTACTATACGGGGGATTACGGAGGCTACACCTTC.

The genes are TRBV11-1 and TRBJ2-3; D remains ambiguous. CDR3 length: 15 residues. Germline V CDR1 and CDR2: SGHAT, FQDESV (reference sequence). V lost 1 base and J 1 base, leaving 9 bases between the germline ends. Written as DNA, the CDR3 is TGTGCCAGCAGCTTAGAACTAAGAGGCACAGATACGCAGTATTTT. It specifies CASSLELRGTDTQYF.

The rearrangement uses TRBV6-5 and TRBJ2-7; 11 bases line up with TRBD1. CDR3 size: 14 residues. The ends lost 5 bases at V and 3 bases at J; junction bases unmatched: 3. Germline V gives CDR1 MNHEY, CDR2 SVGAGI. The CDR3: CASSTGTGGYEQYF. In DNA form, the CDR3 reads TGTGCCAGCAGTACTGGGACAGGGGGCTACGAGCAGTACTTC.

The V call is TRBV4-2, the J call TRBJ2-6; unclear D gene. Germline CDR1 LGHNA, CDR2 YNFKEQ. V shed 0 bases and J shed 0 bases, with 6 bases lying between them. CDR3 length: 16 residues. The CDR3 reads CASSQDTSSGANVLTF. The CDR3, as DNA: TGTGCCAGCAGCCAAGATACTTCCTCTGGGGCCAACGTCCTGACTTTC.

The chain uses TRBV5-1 and TRBJ2-1, with TRBD1 as a possible D gene (6 bases). In germline, CDR1 is SGHRS, CDR2 YFSETQ. Between the trimmed V and J ends, which lost 5 bases and 6 bases, there was a span of 12 bases. CDR3 length equals 13 residues. As DNA, the CDR3 is TGCGCCAGCAGAACTACAGGGAGCAATGAGCAGTTCTTC. Amino acids: CASRTTGSNEQFF. Variable domain in full (rest from reference TRBV5-1 and TRBJ2-1): KAGVTQTPRYLIKTRGQQVTLSCSPISGHRSVSWYQQTPGQGLQFLFEYFSETQRNKGNFPGRFSGRQFSNSRSEMNVSTLELGDSALYLCASRTTGSNEQFFGPGTRLTVL.

The gene calls are TRBV7-2 and TRBJ2-1; TRBD2 might be the D (5 bases). Germline-derived CDR1 and CDR2 are SGHTA and FQGNSA. The V and J ends lost 3 bases and 7 bases respectively, with 16 bases between them. This CDR3 region has 15 residues. The CDR3 protein is CASSFSTTSKNEQFF. The CDR3, as DNA: TGTGCCAGCAGCTTTTCGACTACGAGTAAGAATGAGCAGTTCTTC.

The chain is built from TRBV19 and TRBJ2-2; no firm D call. Between the trimmed V and J ends, which lost 0 bases and 3 bases, there was a span of 5 bases. The CDR3 runs 14 residues. Germline V gene sequence: CDR1 LNHDA, CDR2 SQIVND (reference sequence). The DNA of the CDR3 is TGTGCCAGTAGTATAGATCGGTACACCGGGGAGCTGTTTTTT. Amino acid sequence: CASSIDRYTGELFF.

This sequence joins TRBV11-2 and TRBJ2-1, with 10 bases fitting TRBD2. V lost 4 bases to trimming and J lost 5 bases; unmatched junction nucleotides: 5. CDR1 is SGHAT and CDR2 is FQNNGV in the germline V gene. This CDR3 has 15 amino acids. The CDR3 bases are TGTGCCAGCAGCTCCCTAGCGGGGGCCCACAATGAGCAGTTCTTC. Translation: CASSSLAGAHNEQFF.

V and J are TRBV5-1 and TRBJ2-7; TRBD2 matches 13 bases. This CDR3 has 16 amino acids. Germline V lookup: CDR1 SGHRS, CDR2 YFSETQ. J was trimmed by 5 bases and V by 4 bases; bases with no gene match: 9. For the CDR3, the DNA is TGCGCCAGCAGCACCGGACTAGCGGGAGCCCCTGACGAGCAGTACTTC. Its translation: CASSTGLAGAPDEQYF.

The genes are TRBV7-9 and TRBJ1-5, with 8 bases matching TRBD1. Germline-derived CDR1 and CDR2 are SEHNR and FQNEAQ (reference sequence). Losses at the gene ends were 5 bases for V and 6 bases for J; bases not matched to a gene: 6. CDR3 length: 14 residues. CDR3 DNA sequence: TGTGCCAGCAGCCCAGACAGGGGAGGTCAGCCCCAGCATTTT. Translation: CASSPDRGGQPQHF.

The rearrangement uses TRBV7-2 and TRBJ2-1, with 9 bases identical to TRBD1. This CDR3 is built from 16 residues. Germline V gene data show CDR1 as SGHTA and CDR2 as FQGNSA. V shed 2 bases and J 8 bases; nucleotides not matched to a gene: 10. The CDR3 sequence is CASSLRRGTGSDEQFF. Written as DNA, the CDR3 is TGTGCCAGCAGCTTAAGGAGGGGGACAGGGAGCGATGAGCAGTTCTTC.

This chain connects TRBV14 to TRBJ1-1; 8 bases fit TRBD1. The germline CDR1 and CDR2 sequences are SGHDN and FVKESK. V shed 4 bases, J shed 1 base, and the junction held 11 bases outside the gene matches. The CDR3 has 17 amino acids. The CDR3 region is CASSLRIPGTGNTEAFF. Here the CDR3 DNA reads TGTGCCAGCAGCCTGAGGATCCCCGGGACAGGGAACACTGAAGCTTTCTTT.

The chain links TRBV12-3 or TRBV12-4 to TRBJ2-3; D not resolved. Trimming stripped 6 bases from V and 2 bases from J, with 3 bases between. The CDR3 consists of 11 residues. The CDR3 reads CASRYTDTQYF. CDR3 in DNA: TGTGCCAGCAGATACACAGATACGCAGTATTTT.

This rearrangement joins TRBV19 to TRBJ2-2; D may be TRBD1 (5 bases). V lost 0 bases to trimming and J lost 8 bases, with 10 bases between them. Germline loops: CDR1 LNHDA, CDR2 SQIVND (reference sequence). This CDR3 contains 14 residues. The CDR3: CASSIDLAGGELFF. CDR3 sequence (DNA): TGTGCCAGTAGTATAGATCTGGCAGGGGGGGAGCTGTTTTTT. The full variable domain, its missing parts supplied by reference TRBV19 and TRBJ2-2, is DGGITQSPKYLFRKEGQNVTLSCEQNLNHDAMYWYRQDPGQGLRLIYYSQIVNDFQKGDIAEGYSVSREKKESFPLTVTSAQKNPTAFYLCASSIDLAGGELFFGEGSRLTVL.

J is TRBJ2-2 and V is TRBV29-1, with TRBD2 matching over 9 bases. Losses at the gene ends were 7 bases for V and 3 bases for J; bases not matched to a gene: 6. CDR1 is SQVTM and CDR2 is ANQGSEA in the germline V gene. The CDR3 is made up of 14 amino acids. This CDR3 is CSARAGGDTGELFF. CDR3 DNA sequence: TGCAGCGCTAGAGCGGGAGGAGACACCGGGGAGCTGTTTTTT.

The rearrangement uses TRBV6-2 or TRBV6-3 and TRBJ2-4; 10 positions match TRBD1. The J segment lost 2 bases and the V segment lost 2 bases, leaving 6 bases of the junction unmatched. CDR1 is MNHEY and CDR2 is SVGEGT in the germline V gene. CDR3 length equals 17 residues. This CDR3 reads CASSYRRTGGSKNIQYF. The CDR3 coding sequence is TGTGCCAGCAGTTACCGTCGGACAGGGGGGTCCAAAAACATTCAGTACTTC.

This clone was picked up one time. This chain joins TRBV2 and TRBJ1-4; TRBD1 matches at 9 bases. V lost 5 bases, J lost 13 bases, and 5 bases stayed unmatched. The CDR3 has 12 amino acids. In germline, CDR1 is SNHLY, CDR2 FYNNEI. This chain's CDR3 is CASSRDRETLFF. CDR3 bases: TGTGCCAGCAGTCGGGACAGGGAGACACTGTTTTTT.